This T cell receptor beta chain comes out of a study of T-cell memory formation after mild COVID-19. Trimming shortened V by 5 bases and J by 4 bases, and 20 bases separated the two germline ends. The CDR3 runs 16 residues. CDR1 is SGHNT, CDR2 YYREEE, per germline (reference sequence). After 5'RACE with constant-segment primers, TCR alpha and TCR beta cDNA libraries carrying sample barcodes and UMIs were obtained. TCRdb recomputed calls from the 5' RACE reads with MiXCR, one row per CDR3 protein. The table shows fewer than 650,000 distinct CDR3 sequences, with 20% to 25% occurring only once. Whole-study results and caveats: A balance of CD4 and CD8 characterized clones contracting day 15 to 85, whereas later expanders leaned CD4+. Within pre-infection memory, some responding clones were found, suggesting cross-reactive memory joined.

Of note for this clonotype: No antigen is known for it.

Sequenced material: PBMCs or a T cell subset sorted from them (not recorded which). This sequence originates from an adult woman who had mild COVID-19 (a few samples of this study predate the infection). Cell type and time point are not known. The V call is TRBV5-4, the J call TRBJ2-3; D remains unclear. CDR3 amino acids: CASRLYTEVISDTQYF. CDR3 nucleotides: TGTGCCAGCAGGTTATACACAGAAGTTATTTCAGATACGCAGTATTTT.